The clone carrying this TCR beta chain came up a few times. Its antigen is unidentified. When sampled, the donors appeared nominally healthy, though they likely had unrecorded immune exposures. A multiplex PCR was run with 60 Vbeta primers and 13 Jbeta primers. Sequencing used immunoSEQ multiplex PCR; TCRdb keeps in-frame clones, though not all of them. Altogether roughly 250,000 clones are present, 80% being singletons, with the ten largest covering about 0.28%. This sample was included in a study of cytomegalovirus exposure and HLA in healthy donors. Study-level information: Among about 200 million T cells, an earlier analysis found about 100 million unique TCR beta sequences.

Study conclusions and caveats: In a later analysis, productive TCRs from donors in an Asian-associated ancestry cluster reportedly carried fewer N-insertions than the cohort mean. Later, TCR association rates were found to vary by HLA locus, highest for DRB1 and lowest for HLA-C.

Germline V gives CDR1 SNHLY, CDR2 FYNNEI. The CDR3 has 14 residues. V was pared by 8 bases and J by 4 bases, with 14 bases between. Source material: PBMCs. The TCR originated in a girl aged 2 to 10 in good health and CMV-seronegative. The chain has TRBV2 and TRBJ2-2; D is perhaps TRBD1 (6 bases). CDR3 loop: CASGQGISTGELFF. DNA for the CDR3: TGTGCCAGCGGGCAGGGGATTAGCACCGGGGAGCTGTTTTTT.